The 7 T cell receptor beta chains in this list originate from one sample, sequenced in a study of tumor-infiltrating lymphocytes in primary liver carcinoma. RNA and DNA were co-extracted from around 20-30 mg of unsorted bulk tissue. A primer matching the constant region was used to make TCR beta cDNA from 500 to 650 ng of total RNA. Libraries for TCR beta were built through three nested multiplex PCR rounds, which together made up a slightly modified ARM-PCR procedure. Use of TRBV1-TRBV30 forward primers with a C-beta reverse primer characterized the first two PCR rounds, which lasted around 9 cycles each. One entry per CDR3 protein, called by TCRdb with MiXCR from the multiplex PCR reads. The sample comprises about 60,000 distinct CDR3 sequences, around 64% of which are singletons, and about 40% rests with the top ten. Sequenced: liver tumor tissue from sampling region 4. Subset indicated: tumor region T4, right-lateral pole. The receptors were sampled from a man aged 35 to 55 with primary liver carcinoma and hepatitis B virus infection.

This clonotype was observed many times. The CDR3 sequence: CASSSYGQGRNEAFF. The CDR3, as DNA: TGTGCCAGCAGTTCCTATGGACAGGGAAGGAATGAAGCTTTCTTT. V gene TRBV12-3 or TRBV12-4 combines with J gene TRBJ1-1, with 8 bases identical to TRBD1. The CDR3 loop spans 15 amino acids. Trimming took 4 bases from V and 7 from J; bases not matched to a gene: 11.

This chain links TRBV29-1 with TRBJ2-2; unclear D gene. Germline V gives CDR1 SQVTM, CDR2 ANQGSEA. The V end was cut by 7 bases, the J end by 8 bases, with 20 bases between. The CDR3 is 14 residues long. CDR3 loop: CSAPSGVTTGELFF. The DNA for the CDR3 is TGCAGCGCCCCCTCTGGGGTGACCACAGGGGAGCTGTTTTTT.

A remark on this clonotype: Mismatch with germline at one junction end may stem from a read error. The chain carries TRBV7-9 and TRBJ2-7, with TRBD2 matching over 9 bases. Germline assignment: CDR1 SEHNR and CDR2 FQNEAQ (reference sequence). The CDR3 totals 14 residues. DNA for the CDR3: TGTGCCAGTAGCCGGACTAGCGAGTACTACAAGCAGTACTTC. It yields the protein CASSRTSEYYKQYF.

As to this clonotype: A much bigger clone sits one base away, suggesting this may be a read error. CDR3 DNA sequence: TGTGCCACCAGTGAGCCAAATTACAATGAGCGGTTCTTC. Translated, it gives CATSEPNYNERFF. This chain joins TRBV24-1 and TRBJ2-1; D gene uncertain. CDR3 size: 13 residues. Per germline, CDR1 KGHDR and CDR2 SFDVKD.

In the case of this clonotype: A much larger clone lies one base from this, so it may be a read error. This chain joins TRBV6-2 or TRBV6-3 and TRBJ1-5; a weak D match, TRBD1 (5 bases). The end of the DNA fits TRBJ2-3 better, so the J call may be wrong. CDR1 and CDR2 (germline): MNHEY, SVGEGT. This CDR3 has 13 amino acids. As DNA, the CDR3 is TGTGCCTGCAGTTACGACAGCTATCAGCCCCAGTATTTT. It translates to CACSYDSYQPQYF.

The chain recombines TRBV29-1 with TRBJ2-7; no reliable D call. The CDR3 contains 13 residues. The V gene's germline CDR1 is SQVTM and CDR2 ANQGSEA. The V gene lost 4 bases and the J gene lost 0 bases, with 10 bases spanning the gap. CDR3 in amino acids: CSVASVRSYEQYF. The CDR3 bases are TGCAGCGTTGCAAGTGTTCGCTCCTACGAGCAGTACTTC.

This clonotype was seen just once. Here the CDR3 omits its conserved ending phenylalanine or tryptophan, so a read error is the likely source. DNA of the CDR3: TGCGCCAGCGCCTTAGCATTAGGAGGGGCGAACACCGGGGAGCTGTTTTTG. Translated: CASALALGGANTGELFL. The V call is TRBV11-2, the J call TRBJ2-2; a weak D match, TRBD2 (6 bases). This CDR3 region has 17 residues. CDR1 and CDR2 from the germline V gene are SGHAT and FQNNGV.